This T cell receptor beta chain originates from a study of T cells in Graves' hyperthyroidism and ophthalmopathy. Ten or more counts support this clonotype. TCR beta CDR3 regions were amplified from RNA. HTBI primers were employed in a first-round RT-PCR of the TCR CDR3. One entry per CDR3 protein results from TCRdb running MiXCR on the multiplex PCR reads. The sample consists of under 400,000 distinct CDR3 sequences, around 20% of them appearing once. Germline V gene lookup returns CDR1 KGHSH and CDR2 LQKENI. Trimming shortened V by 3 bases and J by 0 bases, and 5 bases separated the two germline ends. The CDR3 consists of 13 residues.

The sequence derives from a woman in her forties or fifties with Graves' hyperthyroidism. The material sequenced was blood. V usage is TRBV18 and J usage is TRBJ1-2; D remains ambiguous. The CDR3 DNA is TGTGCCAGCTCACCGGAATCTAACTATGGCTACACCTTC. It codes for CASSPESNYGYTF.